This passage covers 11 T cell receptor beta chains from one sample sequenced in a study of T cells after posttransplantation cyclophosphamide. Method: immunoSEQ multiplex PCR; TCRdb's copy keeps in-frame clones and lacks some. The sample contains 41,000 or so clones, none of them singletons. Sequenced: PBMCs. The receptors derive from a man aged 25 to 40 in good health and a related stem cell transplant donor.

This clone was counted many times. The chain carries TRBV2 and TRBJ2-2; 8 bases are a match to TRBD2. In germline, CDR1 is SNHLY, CDR2 FYNNEI. The trim removed 0 bases at V and 5 bases at J, leaving 2 bases unmatched. The CDR3 is made up of 15 amino acids. The CDR3 nucleotides read TGTGCCAGCAGTGAAGCTCGGGGGGGTACCGGGGAGCTGTTTTTT. Protein product: CASSEARGGTGELFF.

This clone was observed at least ten times. The chain employs TRBV4-2 and TRBJ2-1, with D possibly TRBD1 on 6 matching bases. The CDR3 length is 16 residues. The V end lost 0 bases, the J end lost 8 bases, and 17 bases lay between the germline ends. CDR1 is LGHNA and CDR2 is YNFKEQ in the germline V gene. The CDR3 region is CASSQDIGGAVHEQFF. The CDR3 DNA reads TGTGCCAGCAGCCAAGATATTGGGGGCGCGGTCCATGAGCAGTTCTTC.

There are many counts of this clone. This rearrangement joins TRBV2 to TRBJ2-7; D ambiguous. The germline V gene encodes CDR1 SNHLY and CDR2 FYNNEI. The CDR3 has 12 amino acids. Trimming cost V 0 bases and J 3 bases, with 3 bases left between them. CDR3 nucleotide sequence: TGTGCCAGCAGTGAAGCCGGCTACGAGCAGTACTTC. As protein: CASSEAGYEQYF.

This clone was seen a few times. This chain connects TRBV29-1 to TRBJ2-1; 7 bases are shared with TRBD1. Germline assignment: CDR1 SQVTM and CDR2 ANQGSEA. This CDR3 has 11 amino acids. Unmatched junction bases numbered 1, after V lost 5 bases and J lost 6 bases. The CDR3: CSVNRGNEQFF. The CDR3 DNA follows: TGCAGCGTTAACAGGGGCAATGAGCAGTTCTTC.

This clone was detected many times. The chain recombines TRBV19 with TRBJ1-4, with 7 nucleotides matching TRBD1. With 3 bases clipped from V and 6 bases from J, the junction kept 7 bases outside the gene matches. This CDR3 comprises 15 residues. Germline lookup yields CDR1 LNHDA and CDR2 SQIVND (reference sequence). CDR3 loop: CASSMWTGSYEKLFF. CDR3 nucleotide sequence: TGTGCCAGTAGTATGTGGACAGGCAGTTATGAAAAACTGTTTTTT.

The sample holds many counts of this clone. The V and J genes are TRBV7-8 and TRBJ2-7; D possibly corresponds to TRBD1 (6 bases). The CDR3 loop spans 12 amino acids. CDR1 and CDR2 from the germline V gene are SGHVS and FQNEAQ. Trimming took 5 bases from V and 6 from J, leaving 11 bases between them. The CDR3 coding sequence is TGTGCCAGCAGCGCGGACAGTATCGAGCAGTACTTC. Its translation is CASSADSIEQYF.

In this sample, this clone turned up many times. The rearrangement uses TRBV29-1 and TRBJ1-1, with TRBD1 identical over 8 bases. V was pared by 5 bases and J by 4 bases, with 3 bases of the junction left unmatched. In germline, CDR1 is SQVTM, CDR2 ANQGSEA. CDR3 length: 12 amino acids. The CDR3 region is CSVNGQGTEAFF. The CDR3 DNA reads as TGCAGCGTTAATGGACAGGGCACTGAAGCTTTCTTT.

This clone was seen many times. The gene calls are TRBV5-1 and TRBJ2-3; 8 bases map to TRBD1. Germline V lookup: CDR1 SGHRS, CDR2 YFSETQ. V shed 2 bases and J 0 bases; nucleotides not matched to a gene: 8. This CDR3 spans 17 amino acids. CDR3 amino acids: CASSFGQGVRSTDTQYF. In DNA, the CDR3 is TGCGCCAGCAGCTTCGGACAGGGTGTCCGTAGCACAGATACGCAGTATTTT. The full variable domain, with the rest looked up from reference TRBV5-1 and TRBJ2-3, is KAGVTQTPRYLIKTRGQQVTLSCSPISGHRSVSWYQQTPGQGLQFLFEYFSETQRNKGNFPGRFSGRQFSNSRSEMNVSTLELGDSALYLCASSFGQGVRSTDTQYFGPGTRLTVL.

Ten or more counts support this clone. The chain couples TRBV19 to TRBJ2-1; 7 bases are a match to TRBD2. J gave up 8 bases and V 4 bases, and 8 bases lay outside the gene matches. Per germline, CDR1 LNHDA and CDR2 SQIVND (reference sequence). The CDR3 runs to 14 residues. The CDR3 coding sequence is TGTGCCAGTAGTACGAAGGCAGGGAGGGATGAGCAGTTCTTC. Protein product: CASSTKAGRDEQFF. The full variable domain, its missing parts supplied by reference TRBV19 and TRBJ2-1, is DGGITQSPKYLFRKEGQNVTLSCEQNLNHDAMYWYRQDPGQGLRLIYYSQIVNDFQKGDIAEGYSVSREKKESFPLTVTSAQKNPTAFYLCASSTKAGRDEQFFGPGTRLTVL.

This clone was picked up many times. This chain joins TRBV7-9 and TRBJ2-3; 8 bases are a match to TRBD2. The germline V gene encodes CDR1 SEHNR and CDR2 FQNEAQ (reference sequence). With 4 bases clipped from V and 2 bases from J, the junction kept 5 bases outside the gene matches. This CDR3 spans 15 amino acids. For the CDR3, the DNA is TGTGCCAGCAGCTCCTCGGGGGGGATCACAGATACGCAGTATTTT. Protein sequence: CASSSSGGITDTQYF.

This clone was observed a handful of times. V is TRBV9 and J is TRBJ2-3, with a weak D call TRBD2 (5 bases). Trimming took 1 base from V and 6 from J, leaving 15 bases between them. The CDR3 covers 15 residues. The germline V gene has CDR1 SGDLS and CDR2 YYNGEE. CDR3 nucleotides: TGTGCCAGCAGCGTAACTAGTAGTCTCCTGGATACGCAGTATTTT. It is translated as CASSVTSSLLDTQYF.